This T cell receptor beta chain was identified during a study of OX40 agonist ivuxolimab in advanced cancers. Overall study context: Prior checkpoint blockade (anti-PD-1, anti-PD-L1 or anti-CTLA-4) was permitted; 35% to 50% had it. Partial responses were recorded for three patients, including one with hepatocellular carcinoma and two with cutaneous melanoma. General study findings and limits: In general, CD8+ T cells held more expanded clones than CD4+ did, on average. Doses of 0.1 to 3.0 mg/kg were accompanied by clonal expansion of CD4+ and CD8+ blood T cells by week 6.

The method was immunoSEQ multiplex PCR; TCRdb's version includes in-frame clones alone and lacks a portion of them. The table has more than 80,000 clones, around nine tenths seen once. This clone was seen a few times. Its antigen is not known. The V gene's germline CDR1 is SGHNT and CDR2 YYREEE (reference sequence). V dropped 7 bases and J dropped 1 base, with 11 bases sitting between them. CDR3 length: 13 amino acids. The input for sequencing was CD4+ or CD8+ T cells sorted from blood, taken in a trial of the OX40 agonist ivuxolimab. This chain joins TRBV5-4 and TRBJ1-1; no reliable D call. The TCR comes from an adult with an advanced solid tumor such as melanoma, head and neck, liver or kidney cancer. DNA for the CDR3: TGTGCCAGCTCCCCTTTCCAGAACACTGAAGCTTTCTTT. This gives the protein CASSPFQNTEAFF.